What follows are 8 T cell receptor beta chains derived from one specimen sequenced in a study of T cell repertoires in cytomegalovirus infection. MiXCR was run by TCRdb on the reads, yielding one entry per CDR3 protein. The table includes more than 300,000 distinct CDR3 sequences, about 32% detected once. Their specific antigens are unknown. This specimen was cultured PBMCs, taken from culture after CMV antigen stimulation. The receptor source for this set is a human donor in good health (CMV status not recorded). Some clones in this sample may be carry-over from other donors' samples.

This clonotype was observed a handful of times. The V gene is TRBV4-2, the J gene TRBJ2-5; D is unclear. Trimming pared 0 bases from V and 5 bases from J, leaving 4 bases between. CDR1 is LGHNA, CDR2 YNFKEQ, per germline. This CDR3 has 12 residues. CDR3 coding DNA: TGTGCCAGCAGCCAAGAAGCGGAGACCCAGTACTTC. Its translation is CASSQEAETQYF.

The chain employs TRBV7-2 and TRBJ2-1; TRBD1 might be the D (5 bases). V gave up 5 bases and J gave up 3 bases, with 14 bases separating them. Germline values: CDR1 SGHTA, CDR2 FQGNSA. The CDR3 has 15 amino acids. Here the CDR3 reads CASSPDWGYYNEQFF. CDR3 DNA sequence: TGTGCCAGCAGCCCCGACTGGGGCTACTACAATGAGCAGTTCTTC.

This clonotype was recorded at least ten times. The V and J genes are TRBV7-2 and TRBJ1-2; TRBD1 might be the D (5 bases). CDR1 SGHTA and CDR2 FQGNSA come from the germline V gene. V was clipped by 6 bases and J by 3 bases, with 17 bases between them. The CDR3 has 15 amino acids. CDR3 in DNA: TGTGCCAGCAGTCCCTTGGGACCGCTGGACTATGGCTACACCTTC. This translates into CASSPLGPLDYGYTF.

This clonotype was recorded many times. The gene calls are TRBV7-8 and TRBJ2-5, with D perhaps matching TRBD1 or TRBD2 (5 bases each). Trimming took 0 bases from V and 2 from J, leaving 7 bases between them. Germline V gene lookup returns CDR1 SGHVS and CDR2 FQNEAQ. The CDR3 covers 14 residues. This chain's CDR3 is CASSLAGTQETQYF. CDR3 nucleotides: TGTGCCAGCAGCTTAGCCGGGACGCAAGAGACCCAGTACTTC.

The J gene is TRBJ2-1, the V gene TRBV25-1; D gene unclear. CDR1 is MGHDK and CDR2 is SYGVNS in the germline V gene. V gave up 2 bases and J gave up 4 bases, with 3 bases separating them. This CDR3 spans 12 amino acids. The chain's CDR3 is CASSEEYNEQFF. CDR3 coding DNA: TGTGCCAGCAGTGAAGAATACAATGAGCAGTTCTTC.

This clonotype was recorded a few times. J is TRBJ2-5 and V is TRBV11-2, with a possible D match to TRBD2 (7 bases). This CDR3 has 16 amino acids. The V end was cut by 6 bases, the J end by 4 bases, with 21 bases between. Germline loops: CDR1 SGHAT, CDR2 FQNNGV. The DNA of the CDR3 is TGTGCCAGCAGACTGCCAGGGAGGGGGATCCGAGAGACCCAGTACTTC. It codes for CASRLPGRGIRETQYF.

This clonotype has only a few counts. V is TRBV6-1 and J is TRBJ2-1, with D perhaps TRBD1 or TRBD2 (5 bases each). With 5 bases removed from V and 3 bases from J, the gap between germline ends came to 11 bases. This CDR3 has 14 residues. From germline, CDR1 is MNHNS and CDR2 SASEGT. CDR3 DNA sequence: TGTGCCAGCAGTAGGGGACGGATCTACAATGAGCAGTTCTTC. This translates into CASSRGRIYNEQFF.

The chain combines TRBV12-3 or TRBV12-4 with TRBJ1-1, with unresolved D. Trimming stripped 5 bases from V and 9 bases from J, with 16 bases between. CDR3 length: 13 residues. CDR3 loop: CASSPPGSEQAFF. The DNA of the CDR3 is TGTGCCAGCAGTCCTCCAGGATCAGAGCAAGCTTTCTTT.